One sample yielded the 6 T cell receptor beta chains listed below, sequenced in a study of OX40 agonist ivuxolimab in advanced cancers. Libraries were prepared by immunoSEQ multiplex PCR; TCRdb keeps only in-frame clonotypes and omits some of them. The sample has about 84,000 clones, roughly 89% seen once. This specimen consisted of CD4+ or CD8+ T cells sorted from blood, obtained in a trial of the OX40 agonist ivuxolimab. The source of these receptors is an adult with an advanced solid tumor such as melanoma, head and neck, liver or kidney cancer.

The chain carries TRBV6-1 and TRBJ1-4; TRBD1 is a possible D gene (5 bases). This CDR3 region has 13 residues. The V and J ends lost 5 bases and 5 bases respectively, with 9 bases between them. Germline V CDR1 and CDR2: MNHNS, SASEGT. The CDR3 nucleotides are TGTGCCAGCAGTCGGGGACCAAATGAAAAACTGTTTTTT. As protein: CASSRGPNEKLFF.

The chain joins TRBV19 to TRBJ2-1; TRBD1 matches at 7 bases. The V gene end was trimmed by 6 bases and the J gene end by 0 bases; junction bases not matched to a gene: 8. The CDR3 runs to 16 residues. Germline lookup yields CDR1 LNHDA and CDR2 SQIVND (reference sequence). The CDR3: CASSHRGMSSYNEQFF. The CDR3 nucleotides are TGTGCCAGTAGCCACAGGGGAATGAGCTCCTACAATGAGCAGTTCTTC.

J is TRBJ2-5 and V is TRBV29-1; TRBD1 matches 8 bases. V was clipped by 4 bases and J by 1 base; unmatched bases: 5. This CDR3 comprises 14 residues. In germline, CDR1 is SQVTM, CDR2 ANQGSEA. The CDR3 nucleotides are TGCAGCGTTGTGCAGGGGGCCATCCAAGAGACCCAGTACTTC. Amino acids: CSVVQGAIQETQYF.

The V gene is TRBV19, the J gene TRBJ2-2; 10 bases are shared with TRBD2. With V trimmed by 7 bases and J by 4 bases, 6 bases remained unmatched. This CDR3 is built from 15 residues. Germline V gene lookup returns CDR1 LNHDA and CDR2 SQIVND (reference sequence). This CDR3 reads CASNPSGRSTGELFF. The DNA of the CDR3 is TGTGCCAGTAACCCTAGCGGGAGATCCACCGGGGAGCTGTTTTTT.

The V gene is TRBV10-1, the J gene TRBJ1-2; 8 bases map to TRBD1. Germline V gene data show CDR1 as WNHNN and CDR2 as SYGVQD (reference sequence). The CDR3 contains 16 residues. V gave up 3 bases and J gave up 10 bases; unmatched junction bases: 16. CDR3 region: CASSEAVDRVGSVYTF. DNA for the CDR3: TGCGCCAGCAGTGAAGCGGTGGACAGGGTAGGTTCTGTCTACACCTTC.

This chain links TRBV5-1 with TRBJ2-7; D possibly matches TRBD1 or TRBD2 (5 bases each). Looked up from germline, CDR1 is SGHRS and CDR2 is YFSETQ. Trimming stripped 1 base from V and 2 bases from J, with 10 bases between. The CDR3 is 14 amino acids. The CDR3 region is CASSLTQGPYEQYF. The CDR3 nucleotides read TGCGCCAGCAGCTTGACGCAGGGACCCTACGAGCAGTACTTC.